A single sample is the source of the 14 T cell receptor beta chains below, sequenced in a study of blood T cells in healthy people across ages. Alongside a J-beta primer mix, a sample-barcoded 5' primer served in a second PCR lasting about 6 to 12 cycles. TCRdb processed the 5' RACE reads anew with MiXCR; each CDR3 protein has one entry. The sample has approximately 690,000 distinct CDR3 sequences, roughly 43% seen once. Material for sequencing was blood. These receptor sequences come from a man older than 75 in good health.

The DNA of the CDR3 is TGTGCCAGCAGTTACGGGGTTAACTACGAGCAGTACTTC. This sequence encodes CASSYGVNYEQYF. The chain has TRBV6-2 or TRBV6-3 and TRBJ2-7; D ambiguous. CDR3 length: 13 residues. V shed 2 bases and J shed 3 bases, with 8 bases lying between them. Germline V gene data show CDR1 as MNHEY and CDR2 as SVGEGT.

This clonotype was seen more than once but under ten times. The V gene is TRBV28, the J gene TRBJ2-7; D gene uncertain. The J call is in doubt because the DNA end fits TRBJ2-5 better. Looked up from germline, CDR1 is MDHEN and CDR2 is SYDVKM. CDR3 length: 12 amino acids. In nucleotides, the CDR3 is TGTGCCAGCGGATGGCGCAGGGAGACCCAGTACTTC. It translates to CASGWRRETQYF.

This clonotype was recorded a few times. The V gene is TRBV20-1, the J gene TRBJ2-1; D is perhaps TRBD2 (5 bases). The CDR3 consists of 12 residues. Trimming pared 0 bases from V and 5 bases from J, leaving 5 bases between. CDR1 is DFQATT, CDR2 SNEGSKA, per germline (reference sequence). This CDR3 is CSARDGNNEQFF. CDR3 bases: TGCAGTGCTAGAGACGGGAACAATGAGCAGTTCTTC.

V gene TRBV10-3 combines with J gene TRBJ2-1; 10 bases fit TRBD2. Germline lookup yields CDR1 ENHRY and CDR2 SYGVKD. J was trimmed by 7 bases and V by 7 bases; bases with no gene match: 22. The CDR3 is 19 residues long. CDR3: CAINTVGGRLAGVANEQFF. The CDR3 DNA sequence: TGTGCCATCAACACCGTGGGGGGCCGGCTAGCGGGAGTTGCAAATGAGCAGTTCTTC.

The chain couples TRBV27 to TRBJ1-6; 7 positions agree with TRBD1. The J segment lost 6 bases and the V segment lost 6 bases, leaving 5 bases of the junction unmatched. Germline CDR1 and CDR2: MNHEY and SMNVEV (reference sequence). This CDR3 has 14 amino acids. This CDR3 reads CASSTGVGNSPLHF. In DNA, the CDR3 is TGTGCCAGCAGCACAGGGGTCGGTAATTCACCCCTCCACTTT.

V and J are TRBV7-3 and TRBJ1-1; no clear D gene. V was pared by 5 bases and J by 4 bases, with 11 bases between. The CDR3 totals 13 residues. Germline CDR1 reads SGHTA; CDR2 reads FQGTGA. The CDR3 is CASSPRRGTEAFF. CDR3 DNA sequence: TGTGCCAGCAGCCCACGTCGGGGCACTGAAGCTTTCTTT.

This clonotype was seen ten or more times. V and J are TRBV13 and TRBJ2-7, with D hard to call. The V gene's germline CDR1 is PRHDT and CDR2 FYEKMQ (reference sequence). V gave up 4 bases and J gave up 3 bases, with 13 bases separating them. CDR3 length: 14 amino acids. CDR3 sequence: CASSSSRKNYEQYF. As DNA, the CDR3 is TGTGCCAGCAGCTCTTCAAGGAAGAACTACGAGCAGTACTTC.

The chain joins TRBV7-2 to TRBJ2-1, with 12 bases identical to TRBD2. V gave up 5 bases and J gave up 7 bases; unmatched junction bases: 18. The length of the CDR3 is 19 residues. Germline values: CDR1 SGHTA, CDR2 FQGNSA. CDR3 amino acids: CASSADPAASGGARNEQFF. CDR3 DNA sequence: TGTGCCAGCAGCGCAGACCCGGCGGCTAGCGGGGGGGCTCGGAATGAGCAGTTCTTC. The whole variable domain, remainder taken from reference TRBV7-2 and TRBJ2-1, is GAGVSQSPSNKVTEKGKDVELRCDPISGHTALYWYRQSLGQGLEFLIYFQGNSAPDKSGLPSDRFSAERTGGSVSTLTIQRTQQEDSAVYLCASSADPAASGGARNEQFFGPGTRLTVL.

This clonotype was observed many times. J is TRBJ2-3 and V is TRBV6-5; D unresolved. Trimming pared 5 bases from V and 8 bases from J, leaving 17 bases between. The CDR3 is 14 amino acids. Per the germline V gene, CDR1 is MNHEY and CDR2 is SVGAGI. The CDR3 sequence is CASSRYTGRGTQYF. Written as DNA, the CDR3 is TGTGCCAGCAGTAGATATACGGGCCGCGGTACGCAGTATTTT.

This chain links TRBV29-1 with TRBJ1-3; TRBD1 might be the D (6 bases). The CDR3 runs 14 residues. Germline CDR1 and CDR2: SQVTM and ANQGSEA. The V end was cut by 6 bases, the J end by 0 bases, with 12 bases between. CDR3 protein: CSVIGQFSGNTIYF. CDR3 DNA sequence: TGCAGCGTCATTGGACAGTTCTCTGGAAACACCATATATTTT.

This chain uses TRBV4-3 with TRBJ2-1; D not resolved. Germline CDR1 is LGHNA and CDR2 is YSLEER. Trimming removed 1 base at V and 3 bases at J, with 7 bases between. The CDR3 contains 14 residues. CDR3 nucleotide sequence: TGCGCCAGCAGCCAAGGTCGATTCTACAATGAGCAGTTCTTC. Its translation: CASSQGRFYNEQFF.

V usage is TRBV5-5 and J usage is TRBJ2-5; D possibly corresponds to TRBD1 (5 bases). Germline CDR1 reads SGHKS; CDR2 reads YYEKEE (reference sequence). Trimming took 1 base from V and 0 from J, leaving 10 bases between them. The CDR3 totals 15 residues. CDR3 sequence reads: CASSLLPGYQETQYF. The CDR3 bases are TGTGCCAGCAGCTTGTTGCCAGGGTACCAAGAGACCCAGTACTTC.

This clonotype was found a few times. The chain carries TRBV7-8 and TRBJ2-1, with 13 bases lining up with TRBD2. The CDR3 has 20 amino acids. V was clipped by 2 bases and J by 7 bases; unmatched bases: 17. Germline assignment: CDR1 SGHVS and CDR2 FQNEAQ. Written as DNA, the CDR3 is TGTGCCAGCAGCTTACCAGGACTAGCGGGGGCCCCAAGGGTATTGAATGAGCAGTTCTTC. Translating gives CASSLPGLAGAPRVLNEQFF.

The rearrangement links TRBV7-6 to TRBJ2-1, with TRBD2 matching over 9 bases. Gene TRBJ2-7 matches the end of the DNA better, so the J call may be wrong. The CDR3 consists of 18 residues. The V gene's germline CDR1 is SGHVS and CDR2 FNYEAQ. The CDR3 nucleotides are TGTGCCAGCAGCTCACTCGTTCTGACTAGCGGAGCCTACAATGAGCAGTACTTC. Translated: CASSSLVLTSGAYNEQYF.